Only one count was recorded for the clone carrying this TCR beta chain. What it binds is not known. The data were taken from a study of OX40 agonist ivuxolimab in advanced cancers. Study-wide context: Each patient was given ivuxolimab into a vein every 2 weeks, at 0.01 to 10 mg/kg. Points from the study as a whole: Low levels of normalized T-cell clonal expansion also appeared in some nonresponders. Near-lowest levels of clonal expansion characterized partial responders at 0.1-3.0 mg/kg.

Clones were read by immunoSEQ multiplex PCR, and TCRdb kept only the in-frame ones, dropping some. This repertoire shows 65,000 to 85,000 clones, less than 90% found once; its top ten account for less than 4%. Sequenced here: CD4+ or CD8+ T cells sorted from blood, sampled in a trial of the OX40 agonist ivuxolimab. The sequence came from an adult with an advanced solid tumor such as melanoma, head and neck, liver or kidney cancer.

Here the CDR3 DNA reads TGTGCCAGCAGCCCGTTACAGGGAAGGAATGAAAAACTGTTTTTT. Residues: CASSPLQGRNEKLFF. This chain links TRBV11-2 with TRBJ1-4, with a possible D match to TRBD1 (6 bases). Trimming shortened V by 5 bases and J by 5 bases, and 15 bases separated the two germline ends. Germline assignment: CDR1 SGHAT and CDR2 FQNNGV. The CDR3 sequence is 15 residues long.